The sequence of this T cell receptor (beta chain) was determined in a study of blood T cell repertoires in COVID-19. Study-wide background: Nucleic acid was either cDNA or gDNA, and it came from T cells, B-cell-depleted T cells, or PBMCs.

In the original analysis: The authors estimated nucleated cell counts from reference gene primer amplification. Data came from immunoSEQ multiplex PCR; TCRdb stores just in-frame clones and leaves some out. Clonal size and the V and J genes are those of that table, whereas D and trimming came from the DNA. The sample lists about 110,000 clones, 88% occurring once. Germline assignment: CDR1 SGHAT and CDR2 FQNNGV. This CDR3 has 13 amino acids. The V and J ends lost 5 bases and 8 bases respectively, with 13 bases between them. Material: peripheral blood. The rearrangement uses TRBV11-2 and TRBJ2-1; D possibly corresponds to TRBD2 (5 bases). The receptor's source is a human donor in a cohort sampled during active COVID-19. In nucleotides, the CDR3 is TGTGCCAGCAGCCCGTGGGGTAGCGATGAGCAGTTCTTC. The encoded protein is CASSPWGSDEQFF.